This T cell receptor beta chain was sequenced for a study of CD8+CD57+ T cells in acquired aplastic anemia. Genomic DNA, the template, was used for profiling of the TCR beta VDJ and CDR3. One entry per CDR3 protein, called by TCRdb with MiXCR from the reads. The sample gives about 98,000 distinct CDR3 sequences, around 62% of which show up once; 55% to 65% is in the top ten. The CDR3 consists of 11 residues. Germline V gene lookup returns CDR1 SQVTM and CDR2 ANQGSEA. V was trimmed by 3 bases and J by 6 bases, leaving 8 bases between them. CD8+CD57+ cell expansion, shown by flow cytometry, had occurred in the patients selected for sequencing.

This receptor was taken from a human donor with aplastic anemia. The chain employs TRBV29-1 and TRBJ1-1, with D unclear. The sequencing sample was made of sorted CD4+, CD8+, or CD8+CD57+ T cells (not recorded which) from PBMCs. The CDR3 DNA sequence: TGCAGCGTTGACCCTTGGGCTGAAGCTTTCTTT. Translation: CSVDPWAEAFF. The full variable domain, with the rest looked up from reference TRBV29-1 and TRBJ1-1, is SAVISQKPSRDICQRGTSLTIQCQVDSQVTMMFWYRQQPGQSLTLIATANQGSEATYESGFVIDKFPISRPNLTFSTLTVSNMSPEDSSIYLCSVDPWAEAFFGQGTRLTVV.